Following are 15 T cell receptor beta chains from one sample sequenced in a study of cytotoxic CD8 clonotypes in ibrutinib-treated CLL (dated by TCRdb to 2020 to 2023). Reading the label with the study, this specimen's time point is: approximately 25 months on ibrutinib. Preparation of the library involved the immunoSEQ multiplex PCR assay. TCRdb retrieved this table from immuneACCESS and kept in-frame rearrangements only. Not all clones are present; in checked studies, unresolved V genes account for under half, and no reason is known for the remainder. A total of around 250,000 clones appear in this sample, 70% of them only once. The ten largest clones add up to over 15% of the sample. The sample here was PBMCs, taken after 24 months of ibrutinib treatment. The receptor source for this set is a human donor with chronic lymphocytic leukemia.

This chain uses TRBV5-8 with TRBJ1-2; D is unclear. Germline values: CDR1 SGHTS, CDR2 YDEGEE. V gave up 1 base and J gave up 3 bases, with 10 bases separating them. The CDR3 totals 14 residues. CDR3 protein: CASSLSPAYYGYTF. CDR3 nucleotide sequence: TGTGCCAGCAGCTTGTCTCCAGCCTACTATGGCTACACCTTC.

This clone showed up just a few times. The rearrangement links TRBV19 to TRBJ2-1; D ambiguous. This CDR3 has 12 amino acids. Germline values: CDR1 LNHDA, CDR2 SQIVND (reference sequence). Deletions cut 6 bases from V and 7 bases from J, with 10 bases between. CDR3 sequence reads: CASSIPGNEQFF. The CDR3, as DNA: TGTGCCAGTAGCATCCCTGGGAATGAGCAGTTCTTC.

In DNA, the CDR3 is TGTGCCAGCAGCCAAGGCAGGACAGAGTGGTACTTC. Its translation is CASSQGRTEWYF. V and J are TRBV14 and TRBJ2-7; D may be TRBD1 (6 bases). The ends were cut back, 1 base at V and 12 bases at J, with 13 bases in the middle. CDR3 length: 12 amino acids. CDR1 and CDR2 from the germline V gene are SGHDN and FVKESK.

This chain uses TRBV5-1 with TRBJ2-1; TRBD1 might be the D (5 bases). V was shortened by 0 bases and J by 4 bases, with 8 bases between the two germline ends. Germline CDR1 and CDR2: SGHRS and YFSETQ. The CDR3 spans 14 residues. The CDR3 nucleotides are TGCGCCAGCAGCTTGGCGGCAGGGTACAATGAGCAGTTCTTC. It encodes CASSLAAGYNEQFF.

The rearrangement links TRBV25-1 to TRBJ2-1, with TRBD2 matching 12 bases. Germline V gene sequence: CDR1 MGHDK, CDR2 SYGVNS. The CDR3 has 15 residues. The V segment lost 0 bases and the J segment 10 bases; nucleotides outside the gene matches: 4. DNA of the CDR3: TGTGCCAGCAGTGAATATATTCTAGCGGGAGGGGAGCAGTTCTTC. Protein product: CASSEYILAGGEQFF.

The chain links TRBV5-1 to TRBJ2-7; 7 bases line up with TRBD1. In germline, CDR1 is SGHRS, CDR2 YFSETQ. The CDR3 contains 13 residues. Germline trimming cut 4 bases from V and 3 bases from J; bases unmatched to any gene: 4. The CDR3, as DNA: TGCGCCAGCAGCCCGGGACAGTTCTACGAGCAGTACTTC. It is translated as CASSPGQFYEQYF.

This clone was seen only once. At one end, the junction sequence differs from germline, possibly due to a read error. The chain carries TRBV27 and TRBJ2-7; no definite D call. This CDR3 has 13 amino acids. Germline V gene data show CDR1 as MNHEY and CDR2 as SMNVEV (reference sequence). The CDR3 DNA reads as TGTGCCAGCAGCCGCCGCGTTCCCTACGAGCGGTACTTC. This gives the protein CASSRRVPYERYF.

The rearrangement joins TRBV29-1 to TRBJ2-3, with 7 positions matching TRBD2. Germline V CDR1 and CDR2: SQVTM, ANQGSEA. The CDR3 runs to 16 residues. J was trimmed by 1 base and V by 2 bases; bases with no gene match: 9. The CDR3 sequence: CSVEKSGELRTDTQYF. The CDR3 DNA sequence: TGCAGCGTTGAAAAGAGCGGGGAGCTTCGCACAGATACGCAGTATTTT.

J is TRBJ2-2 and V is TRBV9, with D perhaps being TRBD1 or TRBD2 (5 bases each). CDR1 and CDR2 from the germline V gene are SGDLS and YYNGEE. V lost 4 bases, J lost 0 bases, and 16 bases lay in between. The CDR3 spans 17 residues. CDR3 bases: TGTGCCAGCAGCCGAACTACCGGGACCACGAACACCGGGGAGCTGTTTTTT. Encoded protein: CASSRTTGTTNTGELFF.

The chain couples TRBV4-3 to TRBJ1-1, with 8 nucleotides matching TRBD1. CDR3 length: 13 residues. CDR1 and CDR2 (germline): LGHNA, YSLEER. The V and J ends lost 7 bases and 2 bases, in that order; junction bases with no gene match: 3. The DNA of the CDR3 is TGCGCCAGCACACCAGGGGGCAACACTGAAGCTTTCTTT. Protein sequence: CASTPGGNTEAFF.

This clone appeared a few times. This chain uses TRBV30 with TRBJ2-1, with 11 bases identical to TRBD2. The J segment lost 4 bases and the V segment lost 1 base, leaving 3 bases of the junction unmatched. Germline CDR1 is GTSNPN and CDR2 is SVGIG (reference sequence). The CDR3 consists of 15 residues. The CDR3, as DNA: TGTGCCTGGAGTGCGACTAGCGGGATATACAATGAGCAGTTCTTC. It codes for CAWSATSGIYNEQFF.

The V gene is TRBV20-1, the J gene TRBJ2-7, with no clear D. The ends were cut back, 2 bases at V and 6 bases at J, with 8 bases in the middle. The CDR3 runs 11 residues. In germline, CDR1 is DFQATT, CDR2 SNEGSKA (reference sequence). CDR3: CSARHGGEQYF. The CDR3 coding sequence is TGCAGTGCTAGACACGGCGGCGAGCAGTACTTC.

This rearrangement joins TRBV28 to TRBJ1-1; D not certain. This CDR3 contains 14 residues. Germline V lookup: CDR1 MDHEN, CDR2 SYDVKM. The germline V and J ends were trimmed by 5 bases and 1 base, with 11 bases remaining between them. The CDR3 reads CASSVPDGNTEAFF. CDR3 in DNA: TGTGCCAGCAGTGTCCCGGACGGGAACACTGAAGCTTTCTTT.

A few counts support this clone. The rearrangement uses TRBV6-1 and TRBJ2-1; TRBD1 is a possible D gene (6 bases). V lost 4 bases and J lost 0, with 16 bases in between. The CDR3 runs to 17 residues. Germline CDR1 reads MNHNS; CDR2 reads SASEGT. The CDR3 nucleotides are TGTGCCAGCAGTGGCACGATCTACAGGGTCTCCTACAATGAGCAGTTCTTC. This encodes CASSGTIYRVSYNEQFF.

The rearrangement joins TRBV11-1 to TRBJ2-2; TRBD2 matches at 7 bases. With V trimmed by 3 bases and J by 9 bases, 10 bases remained unmatched. CDR1 and CDR2 (germline): SGHAT, FQDESV (reference sequence). The CDR3 sequence is 15 residues long. Here the CDR3 DNA reads TGTGCCAGCAGCTTCGGAGCGGGGAGCAGCAGGGAGCTGTTTTTT. It specifies CASSFGAGSSRELFF.